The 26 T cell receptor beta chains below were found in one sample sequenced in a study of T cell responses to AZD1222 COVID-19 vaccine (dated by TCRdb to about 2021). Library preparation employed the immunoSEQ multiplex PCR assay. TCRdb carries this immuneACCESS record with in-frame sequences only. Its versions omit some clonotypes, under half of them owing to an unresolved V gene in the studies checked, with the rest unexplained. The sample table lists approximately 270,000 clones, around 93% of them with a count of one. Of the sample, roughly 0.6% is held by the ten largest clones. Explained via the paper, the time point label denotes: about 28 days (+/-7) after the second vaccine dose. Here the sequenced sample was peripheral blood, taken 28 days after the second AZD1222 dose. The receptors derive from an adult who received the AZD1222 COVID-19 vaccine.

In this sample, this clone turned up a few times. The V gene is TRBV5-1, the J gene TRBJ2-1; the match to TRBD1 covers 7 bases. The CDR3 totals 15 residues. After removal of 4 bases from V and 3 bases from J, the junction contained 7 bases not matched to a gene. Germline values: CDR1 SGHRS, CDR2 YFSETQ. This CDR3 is CASSPWTGNYNEQFF. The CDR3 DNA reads TGCGCCAGCAGCCCTTGGACAGGTAACTACAATGAGCAGTTCTTC.

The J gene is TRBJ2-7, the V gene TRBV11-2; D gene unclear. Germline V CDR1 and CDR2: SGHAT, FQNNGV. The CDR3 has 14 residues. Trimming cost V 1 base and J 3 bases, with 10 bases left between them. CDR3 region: CASSLVGHLYEQYF. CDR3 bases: TGTGCCAGCAGCTTAGTCGGGCACCTCTACGAGCAGTACTTC.

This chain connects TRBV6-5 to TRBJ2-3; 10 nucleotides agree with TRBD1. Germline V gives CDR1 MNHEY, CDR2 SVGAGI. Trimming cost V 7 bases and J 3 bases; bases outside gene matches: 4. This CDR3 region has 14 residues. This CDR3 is CASTRTGGTDTQYF. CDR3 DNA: TGTGCCAGCACCCGGACAGGGGGGACAGATACGCAGTATTTT.

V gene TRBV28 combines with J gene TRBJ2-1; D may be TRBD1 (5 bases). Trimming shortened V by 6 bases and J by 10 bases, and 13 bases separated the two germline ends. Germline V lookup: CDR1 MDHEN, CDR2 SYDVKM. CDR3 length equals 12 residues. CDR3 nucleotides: TGTGCCAGCAGCCTCAGGGTCTACGAGCAGTTCTTC. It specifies CASSLRVYEQFF.

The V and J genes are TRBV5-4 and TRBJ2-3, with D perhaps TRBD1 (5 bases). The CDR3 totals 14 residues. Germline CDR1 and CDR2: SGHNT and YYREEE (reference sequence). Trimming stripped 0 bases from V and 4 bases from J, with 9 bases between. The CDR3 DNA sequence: TGTGCCAGCAGCTTGGTAGGGGATGCAGATACGCAGTATTTT. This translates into CASSLVGDADTQYF.

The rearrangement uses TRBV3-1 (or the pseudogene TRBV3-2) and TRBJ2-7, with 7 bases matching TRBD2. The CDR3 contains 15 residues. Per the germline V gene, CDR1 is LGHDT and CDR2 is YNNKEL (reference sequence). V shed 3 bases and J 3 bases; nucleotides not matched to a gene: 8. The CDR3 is CASSQALSSGYEQYF. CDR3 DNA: TGTGCCAGCAGCCAGGCCCTTTCTAGCGGCTACGAGCAGTACTTC.

In nucleotides, the CDR3 is TGTGCCAGCAAGTCAGATCTTAACACTGAAGCTTTCTTT. Protein: CASKSDLNTEAFF. This chain joins TRBV2 and TRBJ1-1; no firm D call. The germline V gene has CDR1 SNHLY and CDR2 FYNNEI. The ends were cut back, 7 bases at V and 2 bases at J, with 11 bases in the middle. The CDR3 length is 13 residues.

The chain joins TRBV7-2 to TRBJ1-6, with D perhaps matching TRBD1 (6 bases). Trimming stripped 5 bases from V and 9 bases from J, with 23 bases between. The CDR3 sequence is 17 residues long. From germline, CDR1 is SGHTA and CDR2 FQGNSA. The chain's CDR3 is CASSTPRSGRGLSPLHF. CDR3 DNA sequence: TGTGCCAGCAGCACGCCCCGATCGGGCAGGGGCCTTTCACCCCTCCACTTT.

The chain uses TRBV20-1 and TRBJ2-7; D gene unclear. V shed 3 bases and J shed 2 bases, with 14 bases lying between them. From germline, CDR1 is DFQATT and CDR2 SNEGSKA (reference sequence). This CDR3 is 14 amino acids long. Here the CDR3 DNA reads TGCAGTGCTAGTCGTGGGGTCGAGACCTACGAGCAGTACTTC. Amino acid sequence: CSASRGVETYEQYF.

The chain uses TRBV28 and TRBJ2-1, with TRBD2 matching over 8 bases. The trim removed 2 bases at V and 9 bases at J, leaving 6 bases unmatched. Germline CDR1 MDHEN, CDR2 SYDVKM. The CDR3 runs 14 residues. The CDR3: CASSLTGGMVEQFF. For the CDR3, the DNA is TGTGCCAGCAGTTTAACGGGAGGGATGGTTGAGCAGTTCTTC.

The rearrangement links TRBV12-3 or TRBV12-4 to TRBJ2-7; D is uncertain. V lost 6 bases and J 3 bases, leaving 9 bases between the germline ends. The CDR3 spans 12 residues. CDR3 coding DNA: TGTGCCAGCAGCCGGATTTTCTACGAGCAGTACTTC. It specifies CASSRIFYEQYF.

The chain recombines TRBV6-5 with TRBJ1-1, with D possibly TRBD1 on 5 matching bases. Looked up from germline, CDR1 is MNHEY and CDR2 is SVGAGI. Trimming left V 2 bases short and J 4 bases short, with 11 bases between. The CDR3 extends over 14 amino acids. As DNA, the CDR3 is TGTGCCAGCAGTTACCCTCTGGGGGGCACTGAAGCTTTCTTT. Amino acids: CASSYPLGGTEAFF.

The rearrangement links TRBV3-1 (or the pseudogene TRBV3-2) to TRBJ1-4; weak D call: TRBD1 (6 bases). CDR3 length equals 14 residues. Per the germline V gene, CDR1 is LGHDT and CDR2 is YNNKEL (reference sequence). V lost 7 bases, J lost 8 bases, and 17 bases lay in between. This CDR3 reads CASTQGRLGEKLFF. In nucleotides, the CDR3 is TGTGCCAGCACCCAGGGGCGCCTCGGGGAAAAACTGTTTTTT.

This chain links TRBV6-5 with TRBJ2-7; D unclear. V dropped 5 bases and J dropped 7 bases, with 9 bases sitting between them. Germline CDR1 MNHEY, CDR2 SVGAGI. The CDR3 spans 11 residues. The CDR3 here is CASSTSGEQYF. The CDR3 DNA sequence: TGTGCCAGCAGTACCAGTGGGGAGCAGTACTTC.

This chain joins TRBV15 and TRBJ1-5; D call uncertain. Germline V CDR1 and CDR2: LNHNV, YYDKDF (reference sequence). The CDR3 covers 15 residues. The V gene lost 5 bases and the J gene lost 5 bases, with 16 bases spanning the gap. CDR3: CATSAGSRGYQPQHF. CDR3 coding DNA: TGTGCCACCAGCGCCGGCAGCCGAGGGTATCAGCCCCAGCATTTT.

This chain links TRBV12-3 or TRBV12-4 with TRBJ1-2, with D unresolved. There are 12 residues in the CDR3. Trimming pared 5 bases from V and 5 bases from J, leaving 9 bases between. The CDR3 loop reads CASSGRGYGYTF. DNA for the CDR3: TGTGCCAGCAGTGGGCGCGGGTATGGCTACACCTTC.

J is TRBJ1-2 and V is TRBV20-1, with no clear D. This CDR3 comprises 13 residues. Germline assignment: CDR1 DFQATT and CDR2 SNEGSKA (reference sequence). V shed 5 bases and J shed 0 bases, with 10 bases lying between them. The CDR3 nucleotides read TGCAGTGCTGGTGCAGGCCCTAACTATGGCTACACCTTC. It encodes CSAGAGPNYGYTF.

CDR3 DNA sequence: TGCGCCAGCAGCTTGGGATGGAGGGTTGAAAAACTGTTTTTT. Encoded protein: CASSLGWRVEKLFF. This chain links TRBV5-1 with TRBJ1-4; no reliable D call. CDR1 and CDR2 from the germline V gene are SGHRS and YFSETQ. This CDR3 has 14 amino acids. V lost 0 bases and J lost 7, with 10 bases in between.

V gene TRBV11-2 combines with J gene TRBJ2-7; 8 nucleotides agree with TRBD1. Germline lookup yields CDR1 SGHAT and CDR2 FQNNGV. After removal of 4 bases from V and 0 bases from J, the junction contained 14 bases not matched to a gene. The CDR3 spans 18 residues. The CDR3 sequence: CASSSPLDRGYFSYEQYF. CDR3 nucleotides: TGTGCCAGCAGCTCACCTCTTGACAGGGGATATTTCTCCTACGAGCAGTACTTC. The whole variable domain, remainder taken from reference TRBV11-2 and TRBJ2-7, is EAGVAQSPRYKIIEKRQSVAFWCNPISGHATLYWYQQILGQGPKLLIQFQNNGVVDDSQLPKDRFSAERLKGVDSTLKIQPAKLEDSAVYLCASSSPLDRGYFSYEQYFGPGTRLTVT.

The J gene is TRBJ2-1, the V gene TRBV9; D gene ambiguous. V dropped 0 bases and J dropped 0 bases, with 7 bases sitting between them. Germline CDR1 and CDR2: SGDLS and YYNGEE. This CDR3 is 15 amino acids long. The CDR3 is CASSVDRNSYNEQFF. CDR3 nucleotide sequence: TGTGCCAGCAGCGTAGACAGAAACTCCTACAATGAGCAGTTCTTC. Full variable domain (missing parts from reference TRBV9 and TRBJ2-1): DSGVTQTPKHLITATGQRVTLRCSPRSGDLSVYWYQQSLDQGLQFLIQYYNGEERAKGNILERFSAQQFPDLHSELNLSSLELGDSALYFCASSVDRNSYNEQFFGPGTRLTVL.

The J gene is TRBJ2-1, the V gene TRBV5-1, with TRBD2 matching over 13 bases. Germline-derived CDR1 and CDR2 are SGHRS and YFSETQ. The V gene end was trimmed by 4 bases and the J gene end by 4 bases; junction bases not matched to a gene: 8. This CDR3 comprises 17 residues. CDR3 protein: CASSAGWTSGSYNEQFF. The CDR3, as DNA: TGCGCCAGCAGCGCCGGATGGACTAGCGGGAGTTACAATGAGCAGTTCTTC. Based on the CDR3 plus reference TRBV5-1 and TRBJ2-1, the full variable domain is KAGVTQTPRYLIKTRGQQVTLSCSPISGHRSVSWYQQTPGQGLQFLFEYFSETQRNKGNFPGRFSGRQFSNSRSEMNVSTLELGDSALYLCASSAGWTSGSYNEQFFGPGTRLTVL.

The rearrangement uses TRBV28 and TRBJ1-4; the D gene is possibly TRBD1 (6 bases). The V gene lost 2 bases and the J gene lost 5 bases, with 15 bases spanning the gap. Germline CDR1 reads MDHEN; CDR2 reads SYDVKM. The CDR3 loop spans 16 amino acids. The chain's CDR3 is CASSLPRQASNEKLFF. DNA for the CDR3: TGTGCCAGCAGTTTACCCCGACAGGCCTCAAATGAAAAACTGTTTTTT. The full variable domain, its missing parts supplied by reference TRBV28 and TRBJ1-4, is DVKVTQSSRYLVKRTGEKVFLECVQDMDHENMFWYRQDPGLGLRLIYFSYDVKMKEKGDIPEGYSVSREKKERFSLILESASTNQTSMYLCASSLPRQASNEKLFFGSGTQLSVL.

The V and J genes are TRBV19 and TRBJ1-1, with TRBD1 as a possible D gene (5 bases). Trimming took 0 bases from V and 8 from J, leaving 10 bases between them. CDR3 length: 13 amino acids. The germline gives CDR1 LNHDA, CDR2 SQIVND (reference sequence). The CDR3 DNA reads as TGTGCCAGTAGTATAGAGGGACTGTCGGAAGCTTTCTTT. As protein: CASSIEGLSEAFF.

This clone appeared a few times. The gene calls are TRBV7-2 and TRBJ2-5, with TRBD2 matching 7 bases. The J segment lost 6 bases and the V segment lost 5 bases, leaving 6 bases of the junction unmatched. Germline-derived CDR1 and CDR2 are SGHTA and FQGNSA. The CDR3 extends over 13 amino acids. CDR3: CASSPSGPQTQYF. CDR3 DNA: TGTGCCAGCAGCCCTAGCGGTCCTCAGACCCAGTACTTC. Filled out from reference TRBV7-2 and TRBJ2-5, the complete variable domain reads GAGVSQSPSNKVTEKGKDVELRCDPISGHTALYWYRQSLGQGLEFLIYFQGNSAPDKSGLPSDRFSAERTGGSVSTLTIQRTQQEDSAVYLCASSPSGPQTQYFGPGTRLLVL.

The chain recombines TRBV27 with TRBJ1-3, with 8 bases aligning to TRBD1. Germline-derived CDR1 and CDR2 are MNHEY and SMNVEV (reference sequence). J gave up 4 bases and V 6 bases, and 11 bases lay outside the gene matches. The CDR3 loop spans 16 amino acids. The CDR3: CASSPTDRALGNTIYF. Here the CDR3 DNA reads TGTGCCAGCAGCCCCACGGACAGGGCCCTAGGAAACACCATATATTTT.

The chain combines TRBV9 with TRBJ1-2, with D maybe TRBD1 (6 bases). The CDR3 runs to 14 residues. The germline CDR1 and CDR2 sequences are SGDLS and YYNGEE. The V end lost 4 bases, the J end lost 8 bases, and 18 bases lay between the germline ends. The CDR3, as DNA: TGTGCCAGCAGCCTCGGACAACAGGGATACGGCTACACCTTC. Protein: CASSLGQQGYGYTF.